These 5 T cell receptor beta chains share one sample of origin, sequenced in a study of T cell changes during pregnancy in multiple sclerosis. Clones were read by immunoSEQ multiplex PCR, and TCRdb kept only the in-frame ones, dropping some. This sample has over 40,000 clones, with 80% to 90% found just once. Sequencing used peripheral blood, obtained in the first trimester of pregnancy. All receptors come from a female donor in good health, enrolled as a control in a pregnancy study.

In this sample, this clone turned up once. V and J are TRBV7-3 and TRBJ1-2; 9 bases are a match to TRBD1. CDR1 is SGHTA, CDR2 FQGTGA, per germline. The CDR3 runs 18 residues. J was trimmed by 4 bases and V by 2 bases; bases with no gene match: 14. The chain's CDR3 is CASSLYLNRDRDIYGYTF. For the CDR3, the DNA is TGTGCCAGCAGCTTATACCTCAACCGGGACAGGGATATCTATGGCTACACCTTC. The whole variable domain, filled in from reference TRBV7-3 and TRBJ1-2, reads GAGVSQTPSNKVTEKGKYVELRCDPISGHTALYWYRQSLGQGPEFLIYFQGTGAADDSGLPNDRFFAVRPEGSVSTLKIQRTERGDSAVYLCASSLYLNRDRDIYGYTFGSGTRLTVV.

The genes are TRBV5-1 and TRBJ2-7; unclear D gene. Germline assignment: CDR1 SGHRS and CDR2 YFSETQ. The CDR3 extends over 13 amino acids. Trimming removed 1 base at V and 2 bases at J, with 7 bases between. The CDR3 loop is CASSLTETYEQYF. For the CDR3, the DNA is TGCGCCAGCAGCTTGACGGAGACCTACGAGCAGTACTTC.

The V gene is TRBV20-1, the J gene TRBJ1-2, with D perhaps TRBD1 (6 bases). The CDR3 spans 11 residues. Germline CDR1 reads DFQATT; CDR2 reads SNEGSKA (reference sequence). Trimming removed 6 bases from V and 7 bases from J, with 12 bases in between. CDR3 amino acids: CSAQGGAGYTF. The CDR3 bases are TGCAGTGCCCAAGGGGGAGCTGGCTACACCTTC.

The V and J genes are TRBV6-5 and TRBJ2-1, with 9 bases lining up with TRBD2. This CDR3 has 15 residues. Germline V gene lookup returns CDR1 MNHEY and CDR2 SVGAGI. The trim removed 2 bases at V and 6 bases at J, leaving 5 bases unmatched. The CDR3 protein is CASSYQPGLANEQFF. As DNA, the CDR3 is TGTGCCAGCAGTTACCAACCGGGACTAGCCAATGAGCAGTTCTTC.

This chain connects TRBV10-3 to TRBJ1-1; 9 nucleotides agree with TRBD1. Germline values: CDR1 ENHRY, CDR2 SYGVKD. The CDR3 extends over 16 amino acids. V trimming: 0 bases; J trimming: 4 bases; junction bases outside the gene matches: 6. The CDR3 spells CAISESGGQGGTEAFF. In nucleotides, the CDR3 is TGTGCCATCAGTGAGTCAGGGGGACAGGGAGGCACTGAAGCTTTCTTT.